The source of this T cell receptor beta chain is a study of blood T cell repertoires in COVID-19. In the study overall: COVID-19 samples collected from the United States, Italy and Spain covered acute and convalescent phases. Sample material is recorded as cDNA or gDNA derived from T cells, B-cell-depleted T cells, or PBMCs.

In the original workflow: Amplification with reference gene primers provided the estimates of nucleated cell counts. The repertoire was sequenced with immunoSEQ multiplex PCR; TCRdb's copy has only in-frame clones and lacks some. V, J and clone size were drawn from that table, and D and trimming were deduced from the DNA. The table lists about 140,000 clones, roughly 90% of them singletons. Losses at the gene ends were 7 bases for V and 5 bases for J; bases not matched to a gene: 6. The CDR3 contains 15 residues. Germline V gives CDR1 KGHDR, CDR2 SFDVKD. This chain uses TRBV24-1 with TRBJ2-3; 12 positions match TRBD1. The TCR sequence derives from a man aged 50-60 years with active or convalescent COVID-19. What was sequenced was peripheral blood. The CDR3 sequence is CATSRDRGPQDTQYF. As DNA, the CDR3 is TGTGCCACCAGCCGGGACAGGGGGCCTCAAGATACGCAGTATTTT.